This section outlines one T cell receptor beta chain sequence together with its context. This clonotype has only a few counts. Its antigen is still unknown. Compared with germline, one end of the junction differs, possibly owing to a read error. CDR1 and CDR2 are read off the germline V gene as KGHSH and LQKENI. The CDR3 covers 16 residues, taking in both the cysteine and the phenylalanine. Kept here is only the CDR3 DNA, which spans 48 bases and is read in frame from base 1. The library came from 5' RACE. Instrument on record: Illumina HiSeq 2500. The second PCR ran for about 6 to 12 cycles and used a J-beta primer mix along with a sample-barcoded 5' primer. A template-switch 5' adaptor carrying 12 random nucleotides introduced a unique molecular identifier onto each TCR beta cDNA molecule. Each sample yielded at least 2.5 million CDR3-containing paired-end reads. All of the RNA was converted into first-strand cDNA using the Mint cDNA synthesis kit, with a TRBC-specific oligonucleotide serving as the primer. Following uracil-DNA glycosylase treatment, a first 18-cycle PCR with universal primers M1SS and BC2_uni_R was performed on all cDNA. On the study's bioinformatics: Normalization of each sample was performed by random selection of 1 million high-quality reads, each carrying a distinct molecular identifier. Reads sharing molecular identifiers were discarded rather than binned into consensus sequences. CDR3 identification, clonotype clustering and error correction used MiTCR with a Q25 quality threshold and the strictest error-elimination algorithm. A nonparametric unseen species model with Euler transformation was used to estimate a lower bound on total TCR beta diversity. Clones were called with MiXCR by TCRdb after fastp trimmed the public reads at Q25, and only in-frame beta chains were retained. Each CDR3 protein appears once, grouped with its most common genes and DNA. These V and J calls are TCRdb output, not the study's own analysis. The sample includes over 500,000 distinct CDR3 sequences, with about 50% observed a single time. The ten top clones hold approximately 13% of the sample.

This sample stems from a study of blood T cells in healthy people across ages (dated by TCRdb to between 2014 and 2017). Study-level background: In model experiments, roughly one uniquely barcoded TCR beta cDNA molecule per two T cells was captured by template switching. Age-related changes in TCR beta repertoire diversity were measured in the study by deep sequencing normalized with unique cDNA molecular identifiers. The donors were split into four age groups: young (average around 17 years), middle-aged (more than 35), aged (over 55) and long-lived (roughly 80). Donors of different ages were randomly distributed across sequencing lanes to avoid experimental bias. Using the same blood draw, the study looked at two additional independent replicas of 1 million unique cDNA reads for two donors, one aged 18 to 30 and the other aged 80 or older.

The donors were some 36 Caucasian individuals from Russia, aged roughly 6 to 95 years, who were systemically healthy. Each donor gave ten milliliters of peripheral blood, collected into EDTA-treated Vacutainer tubes. Ficoll-Paque density-gradient centrifugation was used to isolate PBMCs, with at least 6.5 million obtained per sample. Trizol reagent was used to extract total RNA from PBMCs, with at least 6 micrograms per sample. Naive CD45RAhigh/CD27high T cell percentages were measured by flow cytometry on a PBMC aliquot from every donor. Study-wide findings and limitations: Total diversity estimates from one million sequenced T cells were considered lower bounds and underestimates. Bulk unsorted PBMC profiling prevented conclusive comparison of naive and antigen-experienced compartments. Because donor CMV infection status was unknown, age-related changes in expanded clonotypes were potentially confounded. A strong correlation was found between observed TCR beta diversity and the percentage of naive T cells measured by flow cytometry. As age increased, observed TCR beta diversity per million T cells dropped in a roughly linear way, and a significant reduction was already evident by age around 41. Compared with the aged group, more naive CD4+ T cells, fewer expanded clones and increased TCR diversity were shown by the long-lived group, suggesting age selection.

The sequence joins TRBV18 to TRBJ2-1, with TRBD1 matching 7 junction bases. The sequenced sample consisted of blood. This clonotype originated in a woman of 80 years or more in good health. The DNA sequence reads TGTGCCAGCTCCACTACTAGGGGGCCCGCACCTAATGAGCGGTTCTTC. Its translation reads: CASSTTRGPAPNERFF.